These T cell receptor beta chains were read from a single sample in a study of cytomegalovirus exposure and HLA in healthy donors. Profiled with immunoSEQ multiplex PCR; TCRdb holds only in-frame clones, not every one. The top ten hold 0.65% to 0.8% of the sample, which has roughly 82,000 clones, around 92% seen once. Sequencing used PBMCs. Receptors originate from a young man in good health and CMV-seronegative. CDR3s include the opening cysteine and the closing phenylalanine or tryptophan. The D gene is left open where the match is weak. Size is omitted from some rows. Given values are once, few, many or a class for expanded clones.

d_call j_call cdr3_length clone_size v_call cdr3_aa cdr3_nt
TRBD2 TRBJ2-1 22 . TRBV29-1 CSVESIGSEAGGTALSYNEQFF TGCAGCGTTGAGAGTATTGGGTCGGAAGCGGGAGGAACCGCCCTTTCCTACAATGAGCAGTTCTTC
. TRBJ1-6 13 . TRBV30 CAWTPVENSPLHF TGTGCCTGGACCCCGGTTGAGAATTCACCCCTCCACTTT
TRBD1 TRBJ2-7 13 . TRBV10-2 CASGGTGTGEQYF TGCGCCAGCGGCGGGACAGGGACAGGGGAGCAGTACTTC
TRBD1 TRBJ1-4 15 . TRBV6-5 CASSTTGIPTQKLFF TGTGCCAGCAGTACGACAGGGATACCAACCCAAAAACTGTTTTTT
TRBD2 TRBJ2-3 15 . TRBV6-6 CASSYEGRETDTQYF TGTGCCAGCAGTTACGAAGGGAGGGAAACAGATACGCAGTATTTT
. TRBJ2-7 19 . TRBV21-1 CASSKRTFKRTGLSYEQYF TGTGCCAGCAGCAAACGGACCTTTAAACGGACAGGACTATCCTACGAGCAGTACTTC
. TRBJ1-2 14 . TRBV5-4 CASSSPTVLNGYTF TGTGCCAGCAGCTCCCCTACCGTACTCAATGGCTACACCTTC
. TRBJ1-2 15 . TRBV6-1 CASTLGATPTHGYTF TGTGCCAGCACCCTAGGGGCAACCCCTACCCATGGCTACACCTTC
TRBD2 TRBJ2-7 15 . TRBV28 CASSLLAGGNDEQYF TGTGCCAGCAGTTTGCTAGCGGGAGGGAACGACGAGCAGTACTTC
. TRBJ1-4 14 . TRBV19 CASNQEGMDEKLFF TGTGCCAGTAACCAGGAGGGAATGGATGAAAAACTGTTTTTT
. TRBJ1-1 14 . TRBV11-1 CASERRAGDTEAFF TGTGCCAGCGAGAGGAGAGCAGGGGACACTGAAGCTTTCTTT
TRBD1 TRBJ2-6 18 . TRBV5-5 CASSHRDSLGSGANVLTF TGTGCCAGCAGCCATAGGGACAGCTTAGGCTCTGGGGCCAACGTCCTGACTTTC
. TRBJ2-7 11 . TRBV6-6 CASSRGYEQYF TGTGCCAGCAGCCGGGGGTACGAGCAGTACTTC
TRBD1 TRBJ2-1 17 . TRBV29-1 CSVEGGARDRVWNEQFF TGCAGCGTTGAAGGGGGAGCCCGGGACAGGGTTTGGAATGAGCAGTTCTTC
. TRBJ1-5 15 . TRBV7-8 CASSLGRQGGQPQHF TGTGCCAGCAGCTTAGGGCGGCAGGGTGGTCAGCCCCAGCATTTT
. TRBJ2-7 15 . TRBV7-4 CASSLGVRARYEQYF TGTGCCAGCAGCTTAGGGGTCAGGGCCCGATACGAGCAGTACTTC
. TRBJ2-7 11 once TRBV20-1 CSARAPPEQYF TGCAGTGCTAGGGCCCCACCCGAGCAGTACTTC
. TRBJ1-3 15 . TRBV5-1 CASSAGSVSGNTIYF TGCGCCAGCAGCGCGGGGTCCGTCTCTGGAAACACCATATATTTT
. TRBJ2-1 15 . TRBV6-5 CASHMGGASYNEQFF TGTGCCAGCCACATGGGGGGGGCGTCCTACAATGAGCAGTTCTTC
TRBD1 TRBJ1-4 15 . TRBV7-2 CASSLRQGIAEKLFF TGTGCCAGCAGCTTAAGACAGGGAATAGCTGAAAAACTGTTTTTT
. TRBJ1-2 15 . TRBV5-1 CASSPPEAGSYGYTF TGCGCCAGCAGCCCCCCTGAGGCAGGGTCCTATGGCTACACCTTC
. TRBJ2-7 13 . TRBV2 CASSEGSGYEQYF TGTGCCAGCAGTGAAGGTTCGGGATACGAGCAGTACTTC
. TRBJ1-2 14 . TRBV2 CASRFQGLGYGYTF TGTGCCAGCCGATTTCAGGGGCTGGGCTATGGCTACACCTTC
TRBD1 TRBJ2-7 14 few TRBV7-7 CASSRTGGGDEQYF TGTGCTAGCAGCCGGACAGGGGGTGGTGACGAGCAGTACTTC
TRBD1 TRBJ1-2 18 . TRBV4-1 CASSPRDREGLANYGYTF TGCGCCAGCAGCCCCCGGGACAGGGAAGGGTTAGCTAACTATGGCTACACCTTC
. TRBJ1-1 14 . TRBV7-9 CASSLVLGAAEAFF TGTGCCAGCAGCTTGGTACTGGGGGCGGCTGAAGCTTTCTTT
TRBD1 TRBJ1-2 12 . TRBV2 CASSPTGYGYTF TGTGCCAGCAGCCCGACAGGGTATGGCTACACCTTC
. TRBJ1-1 15 . TRBV29-1 CSVGKPPGHPPEAFF TGCAGCGTTGGGAAACCTCCGGGACACCCACCCGAAGCTTTCTTT
. TRBJ2-7 11 . TRBV7-2 CASSNLYEQYF TGTGCCAGCAGCAACCTATACGAGCAGTACTTC
TRBD2 TRBJ2-7 15 once TRBV5-1 CASSLGGSGSYEQYF TGCGCCAGCAGCTTGGGAGGGAGCGGGAGCTACGAGCAGTACTTC
. TRBJ2-7 13 . TRBV5-1 CASSRTGAYEQYF TGCGCCAGCAGCAGGACTGGCGCCTACGAGCAGTACTTC
. TRBJ1-2 17 . TRBV11-2 CASSSTDIGRPIYGYTF TGTGCCAGCAGCTCAACGGACATCGGCAGACCGATCTATGGCTACACCTTC
TRBD2 TRBJ2-5 16 . TRBV5-4 CASSPGGSGRRETQYF TGTGCCAGCAGCCCCGGAGGAAGCGGGAGAAGAGAGACCCAGTACTTC
. TRBJ2-2 18 once TRBV28 CASSQPPGRLANTGELFF TGTGCCAGCAGCCAGCCCCCAGGACGACTAGCGAACACCGGGGAGCTGTTTTTT
TRBD2 TRBJ2-3 16 . TRBV7-3 CASSSLGRENSDTQYF TGTGCCAGCAGCTCGCTTGGGCGGGAGAATTCAGATACGCAGTATTTT
. TRBJ2-7 12 . TRBV29-1 CSVEGQGYEQYF TGCAGCGTTGAAGGCCAGGGCTACGAGCAGTACTTC